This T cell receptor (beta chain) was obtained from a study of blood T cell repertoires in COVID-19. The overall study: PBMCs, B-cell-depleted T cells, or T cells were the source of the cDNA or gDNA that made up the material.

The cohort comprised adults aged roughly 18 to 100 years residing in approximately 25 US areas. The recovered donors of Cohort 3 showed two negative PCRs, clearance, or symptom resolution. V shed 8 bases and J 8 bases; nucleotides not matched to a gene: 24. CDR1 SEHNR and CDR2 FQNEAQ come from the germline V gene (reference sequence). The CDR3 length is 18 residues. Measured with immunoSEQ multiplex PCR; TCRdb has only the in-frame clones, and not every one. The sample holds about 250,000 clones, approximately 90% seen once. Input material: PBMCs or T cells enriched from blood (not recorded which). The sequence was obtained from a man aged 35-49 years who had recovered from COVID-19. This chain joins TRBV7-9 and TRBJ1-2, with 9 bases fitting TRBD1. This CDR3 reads CASRTTRTGTGFNGGYTF. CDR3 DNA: TGTGCCAGCCGGACCACCAGAACCGGGACAGGGTTTAACGGCGGCTACACCTTC.